This TCR beta chain was found in a study of neoadjuvant anti-PD-1 for oral cavity cancer. About the research overall: Patients without progression got a fourth dose around day 43.

The CDR3 extends over 14 amino acids. V gave up 0 bases and J gave up 5 bases, with 11 bases separating them. CDR1 is SGDLS, CDR2 YYNGEE, per germline. Specified time point: after neoadjuvant nivolumab, at surgical resection. PBMCs were not maintained or expanded in culture before analysis. Six replicates per PBMC sample, mostly from around 460 ng of genomic DNA. Profiled with immunoSEQ multiplex PCR; TCRdb holds only in-frame clones, not every one. The data hold just over 9,000 clones, with 64% observed a single time. The sequences come from PBMCs, collected after nivolumab (anti-PD-1) treatment. This chain joins TRBV9 and TRBJ2-5; the D gene is possibly TRBD2 (5 bases). The receptor's source is a person aged 40 to 85 with oral cavity squamous cell carcinoma. CDR3 nucleotide sequence: TGTGCCAGCAGCGTAGGGACTGTGGGGGAGACCCAGTACTTC. Translated: CASSVGTVGETQYF.